The 14 T cell receptor beta chains reported below all come from one sample, sequenced in a study of T cells in Graves' hyperthyroidism and ophthalmopathy. Amplification targeted TCR beta CDR3 regions from RNA transcripts. HTBI primers drove first-round RT-PCR of the TCR CDR3. Each CDR3 protein gets one entry after TCRdb re-called the multiplex PCR reads with MiXCR. Here the sample spans hundreds of thousands of distinct CDR3 sequences, roughly 40% being singletons. The sequencing input was blood. These receptors all stem from a man between 18 and 29 years old with Graves' hyperthyroidism.

This clonotype was counted once. This chain links TRBV29-1 with TRBJ1-2; unclear D gene. Germline loops: CDR1 SQVTM, CDR2 ANQGSEA. The V end was cut by 6 bases, the J end by 2 bases, with 16 bases between. The CDR3 spans 14 residues. CDR3 loop: CSVSGETQNYGYTF. DNA of the CDR3: TGCAGCGTATCAGGAGAGACCCAAAACTATGGCTACACCTTC. Together with reference TRBV29-1 and TRBJ1-2, the CDR3 gives the full variable domain: SAVISQKPSRDICQRGTSLTIQCQVDSQVTMMFWYRQQPGQSLTLIATANQGSEATYESGFVIDKFPISRPNLTFSTLTVSNMSPEDSSIYLCSVSGETQNYGYTFGSGTRLTVV.

This chain connects TRBV10-3 to TRBJ1-1, with D tentatively TRBD1 (5 bases). V lost 10 bases and J lost 1, with 22 bases in between. CDR1 ENHRY and CDR2 SYGVKD come from the germline V gene. The CDR3 loop spans 16 amino acids. The DNA of the CDR3 is TGTGCCAGCCAGGAGGATAGGGGCTCACGGAACACTGAAGCTTTCTTT. The encoded protein is CASQEDRGSRNTEAFF.

V gene TRBV7-9 combines with J gene TRBJ2-7; TRBD2 agrees at 9 bases. The germline V gene has CDR1 SEHNR and CDR2 FQNEAQ (reference sequence). This CDR3 region has 16 residues. J lost 4 bases, V lost 6 bases, and 13 bases had no gene match. The chain's CDR3 is CASRNSGTSKEYEQYF. CDR3 coding DNA: TGTGCCAGCAGAAACTCCGGGACTAGCAAAGAATACGAGCAGTACTTC.

Remarks on this clonotype: An end of the junction differs from the germline gene, which may be a read error. The chain recombines TRBV10-3 with TRBJ2-5; TRBD1 might be the D (6 bases). There are 14 residues in the CDR3. Looked up from germline, CDR1 is ENHRY and CDR2 is SYGVKD. In DNA form, the CDR3 reads TGTACCATCAGTGACCAGGGGCTTCGGGAGACCCAGTACTTC. Translated, it gives CTISDQGLRETQYF.

The chain is built from TRBV29-1 and TRBJ2-5; a possible D gene is TRBD2 (6 bases). This CDR3 is 13 amino acids long. Trimming shortened V by 3 bases and J by 1 base, and 9 bases separated the two germline ends. Germline-derived CDR1 and CDR2 are SQVTM and ANQGSEA. This CDR3 is CSVEVGGQETQYF. The DNA for the CDR3 is TGCAGCGTTGAGGTGGGGGGCCAAGAGACCCAGTACTTC.

This clonotype was recorded a few times. The J gene is TRBJ1-1, the V gene TRBV10-3, with D possibly matching TRBD1 (5 bases). The V end was cut by 10 bases, the J end by 3 bases, with 15 bases between. Germline V gene sequence: CDR1 ENHRY, CDR2 SYGVKD. The CDR3 contains 13 residues. CDR3 protein: CASRTDSYTEAFF. The CDR3 coding sequence is TGTGCCAGCAGGACCGACAGCTACACTGAAGCTTTCTTT.

The chain carries TRBV7-9 and TRBJ1-6; tentatively, D is TRBD1 (5 bases). There are 17 residues in the CDR3. The germline gives CDR1 SEHNR, CDR2 FQNEAQ (reference sequence). Trimming left V 2 bases short and J 5 bases short, with 16 bases between. DNA of the CDR3: TGTGCCAGCAGCTTATTGGAGGTAGAGGGGCATAATTCACCCCTCCACTTT. Amino acid sequence: CASSLLEVEGHNSPLHF.

The rearrangement uses TRBV7-2 and TRBJ2-7; 8 bases fit TRBD1. The CDR3 is 16 residues long. Germline CDR1 and CDR2: SGHTA and FQGNSA. V gave up 5 bases and J gave up 7 bases; unmatched junction bases: 16. The CDR3 DNA reads TGTGCCAGCAGCCAAGAGGTCTTCAGGGGGCCCAGGGAGCAGTACTTC. Residues: CASSQEVFRGPREQYF.

J is TRBJ2-2 and V is TRBV2; D is unclear. Germline V gene data show CDR1 as SNHLY and CDR2 as FYNNEI. Trimming removed 8 bases from V and 1 base from J, with 11 bases in between. The CDR3 length is 14 residues. The CDR3 loop reads CASRSTRNTGELFF. In nucleotides, the CDR3 is TGTGCCAGCCGAAGTACCCGGAACACCGGGGAGCTGTTTTTT.

To note about this clonotype: The junction differs from germline at one of its ends, possibly a read error. CDR3 region: CTSSRGQGNSPLHF. Here the CDR3 DNA reads TGTACCAGCAGCCGGGGACAGGGAAATTCACCCCTCCACTTT. The V call is TRBV7-9, the J call TRBJ1-6; 9 bases line up with TRBD1. The CDR3 consists of 14 residues. Germline CDR1 SEHNR, CDR2 FQNEAQ (reference sequence).

This clonotype was recorded many times. The rearrangement links TRBV19 to TRBJ1-1, with D maybe TRBD1 (6 bases). Per the germline V gene, CDR1 is LNHDA and CDR2 is SQIVND (reference sequence). Trimming cost V 3 bases and J 1 base, with 21 bases left between them. The CDR3 has 18 amino acids. CDR3 nucleotides: TGTGCCAGTAGTATCGAGTTCGGGCACCAGGGGTCGAACACTGAAGCTTTCTTT. This encodes CASSIEFGHQGSNTEAFF.

V is TRBV6-5 and J is TRBJ1-4; the D is unclear. V was shortened by 5 bases and J by 6 bases, with 13 bases between the two germline ends. Per the germline V gene, CDR1 is MNHEY and CDR2 is SVGAGI. CDR3 length: 14 amino acids. CDR3 region: CASSDRARDEKLFF. CDR3 coding DNA: TGTGCCAGCAGTGACCGGGCCCGGGATGAAAAACTGTTTTTT.

The V call is TRBV20-1, the J call TRBJ2-2, with D perhaps matching TRBD1 (5 bases). Deletions cut 2 bases from V and 4 bases from J, with 17 bases between. Germline V gene lookup returns CDR1 DFQATT and CDR2 SNEGSKA (reference sequence). This CDR3 contains 16 residues. The DNA of the CDR3 is TGCAGTGCTAGACGCCTGGGCCAGGGTGGCACCGGGGAGCTGTTTTTT. Protein: CSARRLGQGGTGELFF.

The table lists this clonotype with a count of one. The gene calls are TRBV25-1 and TRBJ1-4, with D unclear. V lost 6 bases to trimming and J lost 4 bases, with 21 bases between them. Germline V gene sequence: CDR1 MGHDK, CDR2 SYGVNS. The CDR3 sequence is 17 residues long. Here the CDR3 DNA reads TGTGCCAGCAGCGTTGGAGGCGGGCAGAACTTTAATGAAAAACTGTTTTTT. Translation: CASSVGGGQNFNEKLFF.